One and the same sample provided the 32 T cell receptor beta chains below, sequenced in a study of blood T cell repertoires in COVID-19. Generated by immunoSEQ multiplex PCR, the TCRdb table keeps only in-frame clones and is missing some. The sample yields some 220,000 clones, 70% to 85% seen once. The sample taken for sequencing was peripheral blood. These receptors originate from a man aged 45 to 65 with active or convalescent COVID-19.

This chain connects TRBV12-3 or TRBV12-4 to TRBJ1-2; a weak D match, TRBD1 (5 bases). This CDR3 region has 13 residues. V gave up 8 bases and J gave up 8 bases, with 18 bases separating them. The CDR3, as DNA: TGTGCCAGCCTCCTTGGCCAGGGTAGAGGCTACACCTTC. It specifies CASLLGQGRGYTF.

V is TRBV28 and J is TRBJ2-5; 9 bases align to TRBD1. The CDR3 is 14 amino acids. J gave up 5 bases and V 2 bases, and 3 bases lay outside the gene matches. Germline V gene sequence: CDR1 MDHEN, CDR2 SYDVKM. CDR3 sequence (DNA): TGTGCCAGCAGTTTACGGACAGGGGCCGAGACCCAGTACTTC. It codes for CASSLRTGAETQYF.

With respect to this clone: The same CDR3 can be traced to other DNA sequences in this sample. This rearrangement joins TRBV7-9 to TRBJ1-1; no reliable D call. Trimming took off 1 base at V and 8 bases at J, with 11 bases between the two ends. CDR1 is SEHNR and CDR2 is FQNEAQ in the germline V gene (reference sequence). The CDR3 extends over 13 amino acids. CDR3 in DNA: TGTGCCAGCAGCTTAGAGGCGGGAACCGAAGCTTTCTTT. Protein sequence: CASSLEAGTEAFF.

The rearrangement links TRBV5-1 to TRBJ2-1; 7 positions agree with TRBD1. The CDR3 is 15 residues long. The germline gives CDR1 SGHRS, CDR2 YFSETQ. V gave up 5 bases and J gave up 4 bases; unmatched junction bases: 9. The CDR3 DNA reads TGCGCCAGCAGGTTCCCCGGGACAGCTTACAATGAGCAGTTCTTC. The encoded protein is CASRFPGTAYNEQFF.

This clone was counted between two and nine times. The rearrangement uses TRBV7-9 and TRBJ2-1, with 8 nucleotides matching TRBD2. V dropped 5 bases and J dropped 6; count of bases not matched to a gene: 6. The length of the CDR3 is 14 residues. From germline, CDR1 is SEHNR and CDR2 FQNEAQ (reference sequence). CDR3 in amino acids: CASSEGLVSNEQFF. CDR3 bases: TGTGCCAGCAGCGAGGGACTAGTCTCCAATGAGCAGTTCTTC.

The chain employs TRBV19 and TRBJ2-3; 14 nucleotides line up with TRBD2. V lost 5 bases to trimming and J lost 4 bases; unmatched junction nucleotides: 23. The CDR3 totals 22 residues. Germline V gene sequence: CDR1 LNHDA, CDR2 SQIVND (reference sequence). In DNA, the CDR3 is TGTGCCAGTAGTTCACTTACCGGACTAGCGGGGGGCCTAACGATGGACGCAGATACGCAGTATTTT. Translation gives CASSSLTGLAGGLTMDADTQYF.

In nucleotides, the CDR3 is TGCGCCAGCAGCCTCGGGACTAGAGAGTACTTC. It specifies CASSLGTREYF. This chain uses TRBV4-3 with TRBJ2-5, with TRBD2 identical over 8 bases. The CDR3 has 11 residues. The germline gives CDR1 LGHNA, CDR2 YSLEER. J gave up 12 bases and V 4 bases, and 4 bases lay outside the gene matches.

CDR3 residues: CASSFLSGSNQPQHF. The CDR3 region has the DNA TGTGCCAGCAGCTTTCTCAGCGGAAGCAATCAGCCCCAGCATTTT. V is TRBV5-6 and J is TRBJ1-5, with unresolved D. Deletions cut 2 bases from V and 1 base from J, with 10 bases between. The CDR3 extends over 15 amino acids. Germline assignment: CDR1 SGHDT and CDR2 YYEEEE.

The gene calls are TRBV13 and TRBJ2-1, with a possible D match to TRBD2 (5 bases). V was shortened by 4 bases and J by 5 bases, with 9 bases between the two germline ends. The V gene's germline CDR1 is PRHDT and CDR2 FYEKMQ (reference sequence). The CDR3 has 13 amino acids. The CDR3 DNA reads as TGTGCCAGCAGCTCCGGACTGAACAATGAGCAGTTCTTC. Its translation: CASSSGLNNEQFF.

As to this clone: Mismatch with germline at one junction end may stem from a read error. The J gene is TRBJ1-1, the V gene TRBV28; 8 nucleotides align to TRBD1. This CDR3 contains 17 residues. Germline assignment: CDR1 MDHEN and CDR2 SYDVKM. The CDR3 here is CASSLPGQGKGNPEAFF. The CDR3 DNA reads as TGTGCCAGCAGTTTACCCGGACAGGGAAAAGGGAACCCTGAAGCTTTCTTT.

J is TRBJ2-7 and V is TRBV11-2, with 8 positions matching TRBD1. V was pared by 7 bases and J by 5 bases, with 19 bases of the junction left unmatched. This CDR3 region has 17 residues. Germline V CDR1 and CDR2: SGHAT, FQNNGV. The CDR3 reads CASTPRRGTGESHEQYV. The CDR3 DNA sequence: TGTGCCAGCACCCCCCGAAGGGGGACAGGAGAATCCCACGAGCAGTACGTC.

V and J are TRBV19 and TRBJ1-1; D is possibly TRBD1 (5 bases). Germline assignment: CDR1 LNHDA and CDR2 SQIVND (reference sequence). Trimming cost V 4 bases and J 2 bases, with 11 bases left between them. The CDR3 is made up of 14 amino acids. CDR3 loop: CASSRGDLNTEAFF. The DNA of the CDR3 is TGTGCCAGTAGTAGGGGGGACCTCAACACTGAAGCTTTCTTT.

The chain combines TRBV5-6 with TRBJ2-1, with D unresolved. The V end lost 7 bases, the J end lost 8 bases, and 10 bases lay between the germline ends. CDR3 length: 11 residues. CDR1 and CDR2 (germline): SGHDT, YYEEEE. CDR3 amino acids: CASRVFDEQFF. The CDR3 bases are TGTGCCAGCCGGGTGTTTGATGAGCAGTTCTTC.

CDR3: CASSSVSQNPGYGYTF. CDR3 sequence (DNA): TGTGCCAGCAGTTCCGTTTCACAGAACCCGGGGTATGGCTACACCTTC. The chain has TRBV6-5 and TRBJ1-2; D remains ambiguous. CDR3 length equals 16 residues. The germline CDR1 and CDR2 sequences are MNHEY and SVGAGI. V was clipped by 4 bases and J by 5 bases, with 20 bases between them.

CDR3 coding DNA: TGCGCCAGCAGCCCCGGACTAAGCGGTGTCTACGAGCAGTACTTC. Translation: CASSPGLSGVYEQYF. The chain joins TRBV4-3 to TRBJ2-7; D is possibly TRBD2 (6 bases). Trimming removed 4 bases at V and 3 bases at J, with 16 bases between. Germline CDR1 reads LGHNA; CDR2 reads YSLEER. The CDR3 totals 15 residues.

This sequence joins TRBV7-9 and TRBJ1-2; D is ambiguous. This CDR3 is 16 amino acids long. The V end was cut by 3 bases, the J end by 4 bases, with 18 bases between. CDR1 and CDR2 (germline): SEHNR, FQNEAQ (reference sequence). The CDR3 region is CASSFGVVGSGYGYTF. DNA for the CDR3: TGTGCCAGCAGCTTTGGGGTCGTGGGGAGCGGCTATGGCTACACCTTC.

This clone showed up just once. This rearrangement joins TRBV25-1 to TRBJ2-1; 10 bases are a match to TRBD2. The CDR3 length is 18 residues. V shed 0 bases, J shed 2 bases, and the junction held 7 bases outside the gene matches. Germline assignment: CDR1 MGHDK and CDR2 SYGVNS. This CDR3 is CASSEYASGRGTYNEQFF. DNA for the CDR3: TGTGCCAGCAGTGAATACGCTAGCGGGAGAGGGACCTACAATGAGCAGTTCTTC.

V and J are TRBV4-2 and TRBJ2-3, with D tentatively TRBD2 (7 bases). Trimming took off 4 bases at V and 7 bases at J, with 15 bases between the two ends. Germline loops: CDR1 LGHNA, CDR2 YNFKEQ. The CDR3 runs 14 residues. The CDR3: CASSRDLGGHTQYF. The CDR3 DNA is TGTGCCAGCAGCCGGGACTTGGGGGGGCATACGCAGTATTTT.

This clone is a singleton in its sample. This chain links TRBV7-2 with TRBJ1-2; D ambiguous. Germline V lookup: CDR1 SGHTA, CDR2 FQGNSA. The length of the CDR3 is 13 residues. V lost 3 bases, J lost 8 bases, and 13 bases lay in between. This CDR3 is CASSFTRLDGYTF. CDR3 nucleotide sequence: TGTGCCAGCAGCTTTACCCGCCTAGACGGCTACACCTTC.

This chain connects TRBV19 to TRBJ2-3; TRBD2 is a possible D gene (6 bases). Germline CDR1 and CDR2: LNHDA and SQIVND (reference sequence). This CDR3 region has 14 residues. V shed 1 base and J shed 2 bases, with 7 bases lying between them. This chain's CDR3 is CASSIGGDTDTQYF. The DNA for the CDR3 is TGTGCCAGTAGTATAGGGGGGGACACAGATACGCAGTATTTT.

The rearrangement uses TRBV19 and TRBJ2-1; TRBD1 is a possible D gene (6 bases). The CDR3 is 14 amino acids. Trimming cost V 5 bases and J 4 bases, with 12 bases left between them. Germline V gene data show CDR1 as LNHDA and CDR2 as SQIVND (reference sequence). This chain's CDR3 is CASSPRGLYNEQFF. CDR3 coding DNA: TGTGCCAGTAGTCCCAGGGGTTTATACAATGAGCAGTTCTTC.

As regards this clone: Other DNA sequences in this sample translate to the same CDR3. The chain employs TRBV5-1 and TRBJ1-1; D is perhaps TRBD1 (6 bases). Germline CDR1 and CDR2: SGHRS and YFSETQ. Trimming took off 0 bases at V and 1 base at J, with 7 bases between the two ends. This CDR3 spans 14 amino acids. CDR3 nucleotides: TGCGCCAGCAGCTTGGAGACAGGGAACACTGAAGCTTTCTTT. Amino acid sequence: CASSLETGNTEAFF. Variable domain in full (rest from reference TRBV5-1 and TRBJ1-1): KAGVTQTPRYLIKTRGQQVTLSCSPISGHRSVSWYQQTPGQGLQFLFEYFSETQRNKGNFPGRFSGRQFSNSRSEMNVSTLELGDSALYLCASSLETGNTEAFFGQGTRLTVV.

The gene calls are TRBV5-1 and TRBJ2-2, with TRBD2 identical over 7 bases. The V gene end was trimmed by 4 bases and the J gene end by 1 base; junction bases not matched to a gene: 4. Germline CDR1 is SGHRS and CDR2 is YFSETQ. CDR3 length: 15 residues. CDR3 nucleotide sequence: TGCGCCAGCAGCGAAGCGGGACGGAACACCGGGGAGCTGTTTTTT. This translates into CASSEAGRNTGELFF.

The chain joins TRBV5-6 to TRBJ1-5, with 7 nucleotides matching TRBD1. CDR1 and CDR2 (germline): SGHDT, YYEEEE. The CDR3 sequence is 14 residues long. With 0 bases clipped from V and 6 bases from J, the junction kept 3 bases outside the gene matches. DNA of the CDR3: TGTGCCAGCAGCTTGGGACAGGGAGGTCAGCCCCAGCATTTT. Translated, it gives CASSLGQGGQPQHF. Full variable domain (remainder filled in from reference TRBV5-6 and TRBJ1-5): DAGVTQSPTHLIKTRGQQVTLRCSPKSGHDTVSWYQQALGQGPQFIFQYYEEEERQRGNFPDRFSGHQFPNYSSELNVNALLLGDSALYLCASSLGQGGQPQHFGDGTRLSIL.

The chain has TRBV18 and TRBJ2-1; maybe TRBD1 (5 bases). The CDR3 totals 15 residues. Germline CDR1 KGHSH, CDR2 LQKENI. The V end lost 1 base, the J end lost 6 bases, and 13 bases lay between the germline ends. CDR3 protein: CASSPQAGSGNEQFF. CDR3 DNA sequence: TGTGCCAGCTCACCACAGGCAGGGTCCGGCAATGAGCAGTTCTTC.

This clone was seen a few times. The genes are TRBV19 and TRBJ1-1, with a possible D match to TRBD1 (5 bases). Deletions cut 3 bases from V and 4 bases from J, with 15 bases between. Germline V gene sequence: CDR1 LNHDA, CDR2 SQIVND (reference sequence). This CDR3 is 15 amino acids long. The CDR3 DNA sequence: TGTGCCAGTAGTATCGGGGGAGGGCAGGGCACTGAAGCTTTCTTT. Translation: CASSIGGGQGTEAFF.

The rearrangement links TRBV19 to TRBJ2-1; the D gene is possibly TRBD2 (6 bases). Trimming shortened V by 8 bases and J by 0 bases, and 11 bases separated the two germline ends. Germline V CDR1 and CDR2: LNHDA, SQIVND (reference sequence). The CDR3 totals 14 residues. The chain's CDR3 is CASWDSSSYNEQFF. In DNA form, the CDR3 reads TGTGCCAGTTGGGACTCAAGCTCCTACAATGAGCAGTTCTTC.

CDR3 in DNA: TGCGCCAGCAGCCGGACTAGCGGGGGGGCTAGCACAGATACGCAGTATTTT. It codes for CASSRTSGGASTDTQYF. V gene TRBV5-1 combines with J gene TRBJ2-3; TRBD2 aligns across 15 bases. The CDR3 totals 17 residues. Germline CDR1 and CDR2: SGHRS and YFSETQ. The V and J ends lost 4 bases and 0 bases, in that order; junction bases with no gene match: 3.

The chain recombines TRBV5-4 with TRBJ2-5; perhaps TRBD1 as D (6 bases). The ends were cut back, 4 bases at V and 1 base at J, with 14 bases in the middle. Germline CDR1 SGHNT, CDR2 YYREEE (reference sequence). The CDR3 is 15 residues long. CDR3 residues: CASSRPGHIQETQYF. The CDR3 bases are TGTGCCAGCAGCAGACCGGGACACATCCAAGAGACCCAGTACTTC.

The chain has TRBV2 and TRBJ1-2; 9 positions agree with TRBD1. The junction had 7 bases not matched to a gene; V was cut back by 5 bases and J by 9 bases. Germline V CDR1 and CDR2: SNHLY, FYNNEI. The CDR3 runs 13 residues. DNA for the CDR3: TGTGCCAGCAGTCCCGGGACAGGGCGGCGCTACACCTTC. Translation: CASSPGTGRRYTF.

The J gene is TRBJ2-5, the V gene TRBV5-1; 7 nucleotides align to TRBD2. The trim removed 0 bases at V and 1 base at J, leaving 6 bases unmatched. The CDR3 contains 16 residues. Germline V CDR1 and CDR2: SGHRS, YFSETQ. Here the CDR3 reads CASSLEGRGSQETQYF. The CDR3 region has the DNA TGCGCCAGCAGCTTGGAAGGGCGGGGGAGCCAAGAGACCCAGTACTTC.

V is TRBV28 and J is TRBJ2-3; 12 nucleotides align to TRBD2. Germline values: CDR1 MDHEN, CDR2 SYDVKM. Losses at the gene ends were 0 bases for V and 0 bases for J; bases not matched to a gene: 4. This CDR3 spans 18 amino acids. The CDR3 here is CASSLWASGGGSTDTQYF. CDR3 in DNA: TGTGCCAGCAGTTTATGGGCTAGCGGGGGGGGTAGCACAGATACGCAGTATTTT.